Below are 22 T cell receptor beta chains sequenced from a single sample in a study of OX40 agonist ivuxolimab in advanced cancers. Some clones are missing from TCRdb's copy, which holds only in-frame ones; the method was immunoSEQ multiplex PCR. The data show around 80,000 clones, about 91% seen once. Sequences were derived from CD4+ or CD8+ T cells sorted from blood, sampled in a trial of the OX40 agonist ivuxolimab. The receptors were gathered from an adult with an advanced solid tumor such as melanoma, head and neck, liver or kidney cancer.

This chain joins TRBV5-4 and TRBJ2-6; TRBD2 might be the D (7 bases). Germline CDR1 and CDR2: SGHNT and YYREEE (reference sequence). The CDR3 runs to 15 residues. V gave up 3 bases and J gave up 4 bases, with 11 bases separating them. The CDR3 bases are TGTGCCAGCAGCTCTGGGGGGGCCGGGGCCAACGTCCTGACTTTC. Protein sequence: CASSSGGAGANVLTF. The full variable domain, in which reference TRBV5-4 and TRBJ2-6 provide the parts outside the CDR3, is ETGVTQSPTHLIKTRGQQVTLRCSSQSGHNTVSWYQQALGQGPQFIFQYYREEENGRGNFPPRFSGLQFPNYSSELNVNALELDDSALYLCASSSGGAGANVLTFGAGSRLTVL.

This clone was recorded only once. The rearrangement joins TRBV28 to TRBJ2-7; 8 bases are shared with TRBD2. The V and J ends lost 3 bases and 0 bases, in that order; junction bases with no gene match: 7. The germline gives CDR1 MDHEN, CDR2 SYDVKM. The CDR3 runs to 16 residues. DNA of the CDR3: TGTGCCAGCAGTTTTTCGGGAGGGCCTTCCTCCTACGAGCAGTACTTC. It encodes CASSFSGGPSSYEQYF.

The chain is built from TRBV19 and TRBJ2-7, with 7 nucleotides matching TRBD1. Germline V CDR1 and CDR2: LNHDA, SQIVND (reference sequence). The J segment lost 0 bases and the V segment lost 6 bases, leaving 8 bases of the junction unmatched. The CDR3 sequence is 15 residues long. The CDR3: CASSDRAESSYEQYF. The CDR3 bases are TGTGCCAGTAGCGACAGGGCGGAAAGCTCCTACGAGCAGTACTTC.

This sequence joins TRBV9 and TRBJ2-5; TRBD1 is a possible D gene (6 bases). This CDR3 has 15 amino acids. Trimming shortened V by 2 bases and J by 1 base, and 12 bases separated the two germline ends. Germline V CDR1 and CDR2: SGDLS, YYNGEE. The CDR3 loop is CASSVTGAVQETQYF. The CDR3 nucleotides read TGTGCCAGCAGCGTGACAGGAGCCGTCCAAGAGACCCAGTACTTC.

The chain is built from TRBV2 and TRBJ2-2, with D tentatively TRBD2 (5 bases). CDR3 length: 15 residues. Germline-derived CDR1 and CDR2 are SNHLY and FYNNEI. Trimming shortened V by 2 bases and J by 5 bases, and 12 bases separated the two germline ends. In nucleotides, the CDR3 is TGTGCCAGCAGTGAAAGGCGGGCAAAGACCGGGGAGCTGTTTTTT. Its protein product is CASSERRAKTGELFF.

The V and J genes are TRBV19 and TRBJ2-1; 11 bases are a match to TRBD2. The length of the CDR3 is 15 residues. The V gene end was trimmed by 7 bases and the J gene end by 9 bases; junction bases not matched to a gene: 11. Germline loops: CDR1 LNHDA, CDR2 SQIVND (reference sequence). The CDR3 DNA reads TGTGCCAGTATAAGGCTAGCGGGAGGAAACGGTGAGCAGTTCTTC. The encoded protein is CASIRLAGGNGEQFF.

This chain connects TRBV11-2 to TRBJ2-3; 7 bases match TRBD2. This CDR3 spans 15 amino acids. CDR1 and CDR2 (germline): SGHAT, FQNNGV. J gave up 2 bases and V 4 bases, and 6 bases lay outside the gene matches. CDR3 DNA sequence: TGTGCCAGCAGCTCATATGGGACTATCACAGATACGCAGTATTTT. Its protein product is CASSSYGTITDTQYF.

The genes are TRBV7-2 and TRBJ2-1; D not resolved. Trimming removed 3 bases at V and 7 bases at J, with 13 bases between. Germline-derived CDR1 and CDR2 are SGHTA and FQGNSA. The CDR3 length is 14 residues. CDR3 nucleotide sequence: TGTGCCAGCAGCTTTCGGTTGGGGTTGAATGAGCAGTTCTTC. Translated: CASSFRLGLNEQFF.

In its sample, this clone was seen a few times. The chain recombines TRBV4-2 with TRBJ2-7; 13 bases match TRBD2. There are 16 residues in the CDR3. Germline loops: CDR1 LGHNA, CDR2 YNFKEQ. J lost 5 bases, V lost 1 base, and 5 bases had no gene match. CDR3 sequence: CASSQGTSGSIDEQYF. The DNA of the CDR3 is TGTGCCAGCAGCCAAGGGACTAGCGGGAGTATCGACGAGCAGTACTTC.

This chain connects TRBV30 to TRBJ1-5, with D unclear. This CDR3 has 15 residues. Germline lookup yields CDR1 GTSNPN and CDR2 SVGIG (reference sequence). Trimming pared 3 bases from V and 0 bases from J, leaving 12 bases between. CDR3 protein: CAWSRSGHSNQPQHF. The CDR3, as DNA: TGTGCCTGGAGCAGATCCGGGCATAGCAATCAGCCCCAGCATTTT.

The chain joins TRBV6-5 to TRBJ2-7; D might be TRBD2 (5 bases). The length of the CDR3 is 12 residues. Germline assignment: CDR1 MNHEY and CDR2 SVGAGI. V lost 7 bases and J lost 5, with 12 bases in between. CDR3 bases: TGTGCCAGCAAGGTTTGGGGAGACGAGCAGTACTTC. Amino acid sequence: CASKVWGDEQYF.

The V gene is TRBV7-2, the J gene TRBJ2-2; perhaps TRBD2 as D (5 bases). Germline V lookup: CDR1 SGHTA, CDR2 FQGNSA. The CDR3 has 15 residues. Trimming took 6 bases from V and 1 from J, leaving 12 bases between them. The CDR3 spells CASRKASGNTGELFF. CDR3 in DNA: TGTGCCAGCAGAAAGGCCAGCGGGAACACCGGGGAGCTGTTTTTT.

The chain links TRBV19 to TRBJ2-6; a weak D match, TRBD2 (6 bases). The CDR3 extends over 15 amino acids. The germline V and J ends were trimmed by 7 bases and 2 bases, with 12 bases remaining between them. CDR1 is LNHDA, CDR2 SQIVND, per germline (reference sequence). The CDR3 loop is CASTGGGAGANVLTF. In nucleotides, the CDR3 is TGTGCCAGTACTGGGGGAGGAGCTGGGGCCAACGTCCTGACTTTC.

This clone has a single count. CDR3 in amino acids: CASSIEVPSSSYNEQFF. The CDR3 bases are TGTGCCAGTAGTATCGAGGTACCCTCGAGCTCCTACAATGAGCAGTTCTTC. V usage is TRBV19 and J usage is TRBJ2-1; D ambiguous. There are 17 residues in the CDR3. Germline V CDR1 and CDR2: LNHDA, SQIVND (reference sequence). Trimming removed 3 bases at V and 0 bases at J, with 15 bases between.

V is TRBV4-3 and J is TRBJ2-2, with 11 positions matching TRBD2. The V segment lost 2 bases and the J segment 4 bases; nucleotides outside the gene matches: 6. From germline, CDR1 is LGHNA and CDR2 YSLEER. CDR3 length: 17 amino acids. CDR3 sequence: CASSQPGLADGTGELFF. The CDR3 DNA sequence: TGCGCCAGCAGCCAACCGGGACTAGCGGATGGCACCGGGGAGCTGTTTTTT.

The chain combines TRBV4-2 with TRBJ2-5; the D is unclear. This CDR3 region has 15 residues. V shed 0 bases and J shed 2 bases, with 10 bases lying between them. The germline CDR1 and CDR2 sequences are LGHNA and YNFKEQ. The CDR3 loop is CASSQDHRKQETQYF. CDR3 nucleotide sequence: TGTGCCAGCAGCCAAGACCATAGAAAACAAGAGACCCAGTACTTC.

The chain has TRBV18 and TRBJ2-5; TRBD2 aligns across 8 bases. The germline V gene has CDR1 KGHSH and CDR2 LQKENI. This CDR3 has 15 amino acids. Trimming cost V 1 base and J 3 bases; bases outside gene matches: 4. CDR3 amino acids: CASSPRSGREETQYF. CDR3 sequence (DNA): TGTGCCAGCTCACCACGGAGCGGGAGAGAAGAGACCCAGTACTTC.

V is TRBV28 and J is TRBJ2-6; the D is unclear. The CDR3 length is 16 residues. V was pared by 5 bases and J by 0 bases, with 11 bases between. Germline V lookup: CDR1 MDHEN, CDR2 SYDVKM. The CDR3 spells CASSLSKTSGANVLTF. For the CDR3, the DNA is TGTGCCAGCAGTCTCTCGAAGACCTCTGGGGCCAACGTCCTGACTTTC.

Written as DNA, the CDR3 is TGTGCCAGCAGTTTTGGACAATCCTACGAGCAGTACTTC. Encoded protein: CASSFGQSYEQYF. V usage is TRBV28 and J usage is TRBJ2-7, with TRBD1 as a possible D gene (5 bases). There are 13 residues in the CDR3. Germline values: CDR1 MDHEN, CDR2 SYDVKM. Trimming cost V 3 bases and J 1 base, with 7 bases left between them.

This chain uses TRBV6-6 with TRBJ1-1, with 8 nucleotides matching TRBD1. The CDR3 covers 14 residues. CDR1 and CDR2 from the germline V gene are MNHNY and SVGAGI (reference sequence). V dropped 10 bases and J dropped 7; count of bases not matched to a gene: 14. The CDR3 nucleotides are TGTGCCACTGACGACAGGGGACGTCTGGGTGAAGCTTTCTTT. Its translation: CATDDRGRLGEAFF.

Comments on this clone: At one end, the junction sequence differs from germline, possibly due to a read error. The rearrangement links TRBV5-1 to TRBJ2-5, with D possibly matching TRBD2 (5 bases). The CDR3 has 13 residues. CDR1 and CDR2 from the germline V gene are SGHRS and YFSETQ. For the CDR3, the DNA is TGCGCCAGCAGGCCAGGAGGCACGGAGACCAAGTACTTC. Its translation: CASRPGGTETKYF.

This chain uses TRBV9 with TRBJ2-7, with D tentatively TRBD1 (6 bases). V was pared by 3 bases and J by 3 bases, with 16 bases between. This CDR3 has 15 amino acids. Germline V gene sequence: CDR1 SGDLS, CDR2 YYNGEE. CDR3 in DNA: TGTGCCAGCAGCGCCCGGGACACCGGTCTCTACGAGCAGTACTTC. Translated: CASSARDTGLYEQYF.